The present T cell receptor (beta chain) was sequenced within a study of sequential checkpoint blockade in melanoma. Turning to the study itself: First-line arms were nivolumab then ipilimumab, or the reverse, randomized 1:1. Each arm's sequence ended with maintenance nivolumab.

Clones were sequenced by immunoSEQ multiplex PCR, and TCRdb holds only the in-frame ones, with some missing. The sample has 13,000 or so clones; around 48% are singletons. Germline CDR1 MNHEY, CDR2 SVGAGI. The CDR3 contains 14 residues. Trimming removed 6 bases at V and 4 bases at J, with 12 bases between. Treatment given: randomized to nivolumab then ipilimumab (arm A) or the reverse (arm B). The chain joins TRBV6-5 to TRBJ1-4, with a possible D match to TRBD1 (5 bases). The input for sequencing was CD8+ T cells sorted from blood (inferred from file names), taken from a patient given nivolumab and ipilimumab in sequence. The sequence derives from a human donor with melanoma. DNA for the CDR3: TGTGCCAGCAGGCCATCGGGGGATAATGAAAAACTGTTTTTT. Its protein is CASRPSGDNEKLFF.